The 18 T cell receptor beta chains below were found in one sample sequenced in a study of cytomegalovirus exposure and HLA in healthy donors. PCR was performed using 60 Vbeta and 13 Jbeta primers. Data came from immunoSEQ multiplex PCR; TCRdb stores just in-frame clones and leaves some out. The sample yields about 160,000 clones, over 65% seen once. The specimen was PBMCs. Source of these receptors: a woman aged 40-49 years in good health and CMV-seronegative.

In this sample, this clone turned up once. This chain connects TRBV27 to TRBJ2-3, with 7 positions matching TRBD2. The CDR3 loop spans 14 amino acids. CDR1 and CDR2 from the germline V gene are MNHEY and SMNVEV (reference sequence). J gave up 2 bases and V 5 bases, and 4 bases lay outside the gene matches. The CDR3 sequence is CASSPGLFTDTQYF. As DNA, the CDR3 is TGTGCCAGCAGTCCGGGACTATTCACAGATACGCAGTATTTT.

The chain uses TRBV6-1 and TRBJ1-6; D gene unclear. The CDR3 loop spans 13 amino acids. V gave up 8 bases and J gave up 8 bases, with 13 bases separating them. Germline V lookup: CDR1 MNHNS, CDR2 SASEGT. CDR3 amino acids: CASLLTSDSPLHF. DNA for the CDR3: TGTGCCAGCCTATTAACTTCCGATTCACCCCTCCACTTT.

DNA for the CDR3: TGTGCCAGCATCACAGGGATTTCAACGCGCGGCTACACCTTC. It translates to CASITGISTRGYTF. This chain connects TRBV28 to TRBJ1-2; D is possibly TRBD1 (6 bases). The V gene's germline CDR1 is MDHEN and CDR2 SYDVKM. The V end was cut by 7 bases, the J end by 8 bases, with 20 bases between. The CDR3 contains 14 residues.

This clone appeared a few times. The chain joins TRBV19 to TRBJ2-6, with TRBD1 matching 7 bases. CDR1 and CDR2 (germline): LNHDA, SQIVND (reference sequence). This CDR3 spans 15 amino acids. J was trimmed by 0 bases and V by 6 bases; bases with no gene match: 2. CDR3 sequence: CASRRTGSGANVLTF. CDR3 nucleotide sequence: TGTGCCAGTAGAAGGACAGGCTCTGGGGCCAACGTCCTGACTTTC. The whole variable domain, filled in from reference TRBV19 and TRBJ2-6, reads DGGITQSPKYLFRKEGQNVTLSCEQNLNHDAMYWYRQDPGQGLRLIYYSQIVNDFQKGDIAEGYSVSREKKESFPLTVTSAQKNPTAFYLCASRRTGSGANVLTFGAGSRLTVL.

The rearrangement uses TRBV19 and TRBJ2-5; D not certain. V lost 6 bases and J lost 1, with 15 bases in between. CDR1 and CDR2 from the germline V gene are LNHDA and SQIVND (reference sequence). The CDR3 totals 15 residues. In DNA, the CDR3 is TGTGCCAGTAGAAGACGCGGTGGATTCCAAGAGACCCAGTACTTC. Encoded protein: CASRRRGGFQETQYF.

A few counts support this clone. The chain carries TRBV19 and TRBJ1-2; 7 bases match TRBD1. This CDR3 spans 15 amino acids. The V and J ends lost 4 bases and 3 bases, in that order; junction bases with no gene match: 8. Germline CDR1 and CDR2: LNHDA and SQIVND (reference sequence). The CDR3 sequence: CASSTRDSGDYGYTF. Here the CDR3 DNA reads TGTGCCAGTAGTACGCGGGACAGTGGGGACTATGGCTACACCTTC.

The V gene is TRBV6-1, the J gene TRBJ2-5, with D maybe TRBD2 (6 bases). This CDR3 region has 16 residues. Germline-derived CDR1 and CDR2 are MNHNS and SASEGT. Trimming cost V 4 bases and J 7 bases, with 22 bases left between them. The chain's CDR3 is CASSAAGTLTRGTQYF. DNA for the CDR3: TGTGCCAGCAGTGCCGCCGGGACTTTAACTAGGGGGACCCAGTACTTC.

The chain combines TRBV15 with TRBJ2-2; D is unresolved. Germline V gives CDR1 LNHNV, CDR2 YYDKDF (reference sequence). The germline V and J ends were trimmed by 1 base and 6 bases, with 3 bases remaining between them. This CDR3 is built from 12 residues. CDR3 coding DNA: TGTGCCACCAGCAGAGGAGCCGGGGAGCTGTTTTTT. Its translation: CATSRGAGELFF.

V is TRBV13 and J is TRBJ2-3; 7 nucleotides line up with TRBD1. This CDR3 spans 14 amino acids. With V trimmed by 5 bases and J by 1 base, 3 bases remained unmatched. Per the germline V gene, CDR1 is PRHDT and CDR2 is FYEKMQ (reference sequence). CDR3 in amino acids: CASSDQGGTDTQYF. CDR3 nucleotides: TGTGCCAGCAGCGACCAGGGGGGCACAGATACGCAGTATTTT.

The chain joins TRBV7-8 to TRBJ1-1; D remains ambiguous. In germline, CDR1 is SGHVS, CDR2 FQNEAQ. The CDR3 runs 15 residues. V lost 3 bases and J lost 1, with 12 bases in between. CDR3 DNA sequence: TGTGCCAGCAGCTTTTATGTGGGCGCGAACACTGAAGCTTTCTTT. Translating gives CASSFYVGANTEAFF. Full variable domain (missing parts from reference TRBV7-8 and TRBJ1-1): GAGVSQSPRYKVAKRGQDVALRCDPISGHVSLFWYQQALGQGPEFLTYFQNEAQLDKSGLPSDRFFAERPEGSVSTLKIQRTQQEDSAVYLCASSFYVGANTEAFFGQGTRLTVV.

The chain carries TRBV18 and TRBJ2-5; 7 bases align to TRBD2. CDR3 length: 13 residues. Trimming at V came to 4 bases and at J to 2 bases, leaving 1 base not matched to a gene. Germline CDR1 reads KGHSH; CDR2 reads LQKENI. CDR3 in DNA: TGTGCCAGCTCACGGGGACTACAAGAGACCCAGTACTTC. This codes for CASSRGLQETQYF.

The chain recombines TRBV5-1 with TRBJ1-2; TRBD1 matches at 10 bases. Germline V gene sequence: CDR1 SGHRS, CDR2 YFSETQ. The V segment lost 0 bases and the J segment 6 bases; nucleotides outside the gene matches: 2. CDR3 length: 14 residues. This CDR3 reads CASSLGGQGDGYTF. For the CDR3, the DNA is TGCGCCAGCAGCTTGGGTGGACAGGGGGATGGCTACACCTTC.

The table lists this clone with a count of one. V is TRBV4-1 and J is TRBJ1-2; TRBD1 matches 10 bases. V shed 0 bases, J shed 7 bases, and the junction held 5 bases outside the gene matches. This CDR3 contains 15 residues. Germline lookup yields CDR1 MGHRA and CDR2 YSYEKL. Here the CDR3 reads CASSQDPGQGFGYTF. The CDR3 region has the DNA TGCGCCAGCAGCCAAGATCCGGGACAGGGGTTTGGCTACACCTTC.

The V gene is TRBV28, the J gene TRBJ2-7; D is possibly TRBD2 (6 bases). Trimming removed 10 bases from V and 3 bases from J, with 19 bases in between. This CDR3 has 14 residues. Germline CDR1 reads MDHEN; CDR2 reads SYDVKM. The CDR3 here is CATVPGGDNYEQYF. The DNA for the CDR3 is TGTGCCACCGTCCCCGGGGGAGATAACTACGAGCAGTACTTC.

The genes are TRBV6-5 and TRBJ1-1, with a weak D call TRBD1 (6 bases). This CDR3 is built from 14 residues. Per the germline V gene, CDR1 is MNHEY and CDR2 is SVGAGI. V was shortened by 5 bases and J by 1 base, with 11 bases between the two germline ends. The CDR3 is CASSQDRTNTEAFF. CDR3 nucleotides: TGTGCCAGCAGTCAGGACAGAACGAACACTGAAGCTTTCTTT.

Regarding this clone: The same CDR3 is also encoded by other DNA sequences in this sample. The genes are TRBV28 and TRBJ1-2; TRBD1 agrees at 8 bases. The CDR3 runs to 12 residues. Losses at the gene ends were 8 bases for V and 4 bases for J; bases not matched to a gene: 3. Germline CDR1 and CDR2: MDHEN and SYDVKM. The CDR3 loop is CASGDRGYGYTF. The CDR3 DNA is TGTGCCAGCGGCGACAGGGGCTATGGCTACACCTTC.

This clone showed up just once. This chain uses TRBV5-4 with TRBJ2-6; 7 bases fit TRBD2. CDR1 and CDR2 (germline): SGHNT, YYREEE (reference sequence). This CDR3 has 15 residues. The J segment lost 0 bases and the V segment lost 5 bases, leaving 2 bases of the junction unmatched. Here the CDR3 reads CASSPGGSGANVLTF. As DNA, the CDR3 is TGTGCCAGCAGTCCGGGGGGCTCTGGGGCCAACGTCCTGACTTTC.

The chain carries TRBV5-1 and TRBJ1-3; 7 nucleotides match TRBD1. Germline V lookup: CDR1 SGHRS, CDR2 YFSETQ. J gave up 0 bases and V 4 bases, and 13 bases lay outside the gene matches. This CDR3 region has 18 residues. CDR3: CASSRRPVGQSSGNTIYF. For the CDR3, the DNA is TGCGCCAGCAGCCGCCGACCCGTGGGACAGTCCTCTGGAAACACCATATATTTT.